This TCR beta chain was retrieved from a study of cytomegalovirus exposure and HLA in healthy donors. Study-level findings and limits: Later, an analysis found that common viral pathogens appeared to be linked with several of the most significant clusters. Most TCR sequences were rare, but some public TCRs occurred in many donors. Cytomegalovirus-associated status was assigned to roughly 160 TCR beta chains.

On this clone itself: The antigen is undetermined.

Both 60 Vbeta primers and 13 Jbeta primers went into the PCR. Assay used: immunoSEQ multiplex PCR; TCRdb lists only in-frame clones, some missing. Of about 120,000 clones detected, roughly 63% appear once; the ten largest clones hold about 9%. The specimen was PBMCs. The sequence came from a man aged 40-49 years in good health and CMV-seropositive.

The CDR3 sequence is CASSYGGTSHSEQFF. The CDR3 DNA sequence: TGTGCCAGCAGTTACGGAGGGACTAGCCACTCGGAGCAGTTCTTC. The chain combines TRBV6-5 with TRBJ2-1; 9 nucleotides agree with TRBD2. Germline V gene data show CDR1 as MNHEY and CDR2 as SVGAGI. Losses at the gene ends were 2 bases for V and 10 bases for J; bases not matched to a gene: 9. The CDR3 runs 15 residues.